A single count supports the clone carrying this T cell receptor beta chain. The data belong to a study of cytomegalovirus exposure and HLA in healthy donors. The PCR used 60 Vbeta and 13 Jbeta primers. The repertoire was sequenced with immunoSEQ multiplex PCR; TCRdb's copy has only in-frame clones and lacks some. Among under 150,000 clones listed, about 85% were seen once. The CDR3 is 15 residues long. The germline gives CDR1 SGHNT, CDR2 YYREEE (reference sequence). The junction had 6 bases not matched to a gene; V was cut back by 5 bases and J by 1 base. The rearrangement uses TRBV5-4 and TRBJ1-1; TRBD1 agrees at 9 bases. Sequencing was done on a sample of PBMCs. This sequence originates from a boy aged 10-17 years in good health and CMV-seronegative. The CDR3 sequence: CASRNRGLGNTEAFF. CDR3 in DNA: TGTGCCAGCAGAAACAGGGGGCTGGGGAACACTGAAGCTTTCTTT.